The 18 T cell receptor beta chains below come from one sample, sequenced in a study of blood T cell repertoires in COVID-19. Sequenced by immunoSEQ multiplex PCR; TCRdb stores in-frame clones only, minus some. The table shows around 310,000 clones, with 75% to 90% occurring only once. The sequenced material came from PBMCs or T cells enriched from blood (not recorded which). Source of these receptors: a woman between 35 and 50 years old who had recovered from COVID-19.

The chain joins TRBV23-1 to TRBJ2-6, with a possible D match to TRBD1 (6 bases). TRBV23-1 is given ORF status, its function remaining uncertain. V lost 0 bases and J 2 bases, leaving 14 bases between the germline ends. This CDR3 has 18 amino acids. The CDR3 coding sequence is TGCGCCAGCAGTCAATCGTTCGGCAGGGGTACTGGGGCCAACGTCCTGACTTTC. Protein: CASSQSFGRGTGANVLTF.

This sequence joins TRBV7-6 and TRBJ1-6; D perhaps matches TRBD1 (6 bases). The CDR3 totals 16 residues. Looked up from germline, CDR1 is SGHVS and CDR2 is FNYEAQ. Trimming pared 2 bases from V and 10 bases from J, leaving 18 bases between. The CDR3 loop reads CASSLTIDRLVSPLHF. CDR3 in DNA: TGTGCCAGCAGCTTAACGATCGACAGGCTGGTATCACCCCTCCACTTT.

The chain joins TRBV11-2 to TRBJ1-1, with D possibly TRBD1 on 6 matching bases. CDR3 length: 15 amino acids. Per the germline V gene, CDR1 is SGHAT and CDR2 is FQNNGV. Trimming shortened V by 1 base and J by 2 bases, and 11 bases separated the two germline ends. The chain's CDR3 is CASSLGGGRNTEAFF. In nucleotides, the CDR3 is TGTGCCAGCAGCTTAGGGGGGGGCAGAAACACTGAAGCTTTCTTT. The full variable domain, its missing parts supplied by reference TRBV11-2 and TRBJ1-1, is EAGVAQSPRYKIIEKRQSVAFWCNPISGHATLYWYQQILGQGPKLLIQFQNNGVVDDSQLPKDRFSAERLKGVDSTLKIQPAKLEDSAVYLCASSLGGGRNTEAFFGQGTRLTVV.

This rearrangement joins TRBV29-1 to TRBJ2-5; 7 bases line up with TRBD2. CDR1 is SQVTM and CDR2 is ANQGSEA in the germline V gene. The CDR3 loop spans 13 amino acids. V gave up 6 bases and J gave up 2 bases; unmatched junction bases: 6. The chain's CDR3 is CSVSGLGQETQYF. In nucleotides, the CDR3 is TGCAGCGTCTCCGGACTAGGGCAAGAGACCCAGTACTTC.

The table lists this clone with a count of one. The chain recombines TRBV9 with TRBJ2-2, with a tentative D call TRBD2 (5 bases). The CDR3 spans 15 residues. Germline CDR1 SGDLS, CDR2 YYNGEE. Trimming cost V 0 bases and J 5 bases, with 11 bases left between them. CDR3 nucleotides: TGTGCCAGCAGCGTAGGCCTAACGGGGACCGGGGAGCTGTTTTTT. Translating it yields CASSVGLTGTGELFF.

This clone has only one observation. The same CDR3 also results from other DNA sequences found in this sample. This rearrangement joins TRBV5-4 to TRBJ2-2; D unresolved. Germline-derived CDR1 and CDR2 are SGHNT and YYREEE (reference sequence). V dropped 1 base and J dropped 4 bases, with 5 bases sitting between them. CDR3 length equals 13 residues. The DNA of the CDR3 is TGTGCCAGCAGCTTGACGAGCACCGGGGAGCTGTTTTTT. It translates to CASSLTSTGELFF.

The rearrangement links TRBV5-5 to TRBJ2-7; maybe TRBD1 (6 bases). Germline lookup yields CDR1 SGHKS and CDR2 YYEKEE (reference sequence). V shed 3 bases and J shed 3 bases, with 16 bases lying between them. This CDR3 has 15 residues. The CDR3 DNA sequence: TGTGCCAGCAGCTCGGTGACAGGTTTGGTCTACGAGCAGTACTTC. It encodes CASSSVTGLVYEQYF.

This chain joins TRBV18 and TRBJ2-7, with 12 positions matching TRBD2. Trimming took 5 bases from V and 4 from J; bases not matched to a gene: 15. Germline assignment: CDR1 KGHSH and CDR2 LQKENI. This CDR3 region has 18 residues. The CDR3 DNA is TGTGCCAGCTCATCCAGACTAGCGGGAGCCCCCCTGGGATACGAGCAGTACTTC. Amino acid sequence: CASSSRLAGAPLGYEQYF.

This clone was counted once. This chain uses TRBV4-1 with TRBJ2-7; 9 positions agree with TRBD2. V lost 1 base to trimming and J lost 1 base; unmatched junction nucleotides: 8. The germline V gene encodes CDR1 MGHRA and CDR2 YSYEKL. This CDR3 spans 17 amino acids. In DNA form, the CDR3 reads TGCGCCAGCAGCCAAGCCCCACTAGCGGGTCCATCCTACGAGCAGTACTTC. It translates to CASSQAPLAGPSYEQYF.

The rearrangement links TRBV9 to TRBJ2-2; D perhaps matches TRBD2 (7 bases). Germline V gene data show CDR1 as SGDLS and CDR2 as YYNGEE. V dropped 0 bases and J dropped 4 bases, with 13 bases sitting between them. The CDR3 covers 16 residues. Written as DNA, the CDR3 is TGTGCCAGCAGCGTAGAGGGGGGGCGATCCACCGGGGAGCTGTTTTTT. Its protein is CASSVEGGRSTGELFF.

This chain joins TRBV19 and TRBJ1-5; 7 bases are shared with TRBD1. Germline lookup yields CDR1 LNHDA and CDR2 SQIVND (reference sequence). The CDR3 totals 22 residues. V lost 2 bases and J lost 0; bases outside the gene matches: 22. The CDR3 bases are TGTGCCAGTAGTATACAGGACAGGACTTACGGCGGCCTACCGAATAGCAATCAGCCCCAGCATTTT. This encodes CASSIQDRTYGGLPNSNQPQHF. Using reference TRBV19 and TRBJ1-5 for the parts outside the CDR3, the full variable domain is DGGITQSPKYLFRKEGQNVTLSCEQNLNHDAMYWYRQDPGQGLRLIYYSQIVNDFQKGDIAEGYSVSREKKESFPLTVTSAQKNPTAFYLCASSIQDRTYGGLPNSNQPQHFGDGTRLSIL.

CDR3 sequence: CASSQAGDGSEQFF. The CDR3 DNA follows: TGTGCCAGCAGCCAAGCGGGAGATGGTAGTGAGCAGTTCTTC. The chain recombines TRBV3-1 (or the pseudogene TRBV3-2) with TRBJ2-1, with D tentatively TRBD2 (6 bases). The V gene lost 1 base and the J gene lost 9 bases, with 13 bases spanning the gap. The CDR3 covers 14 residues. Germline V CDR1 and CDR2: LGHDT, YNNKEL (reference sequence).

The chain employs TRBV19 and TRBJ1-2; 7 bases fit TRBD1. This CDR3 has 15 residues. Per the germline V gene, CDR1 is LNHDA and CDR2 is SQIVND (reference sequence). V shed 3 bases and J 3 bases; nucleotides not matched to a gene: 7. CDR3 protein: CASSMLDREHYGYTF. For the CDR3, the DNA is TGTGCCAGTAGTATGTTAGACAGGGAACACTATGGCTACACCTTC.

The chain joins TRBV29-1 to TRBJ2-2; D perhaps matches TRBD2 (6 bases). V was cut by 7 bases and J by 0 bases, with 12 bases left in between. Germline assignment: CDR1 SQVTM and CDR2 ANQGSEA. This CDR3 is 14 amino acids long. In DNA form, the CDR3 reads TGCAGCGCCTATAGCGGCCCGAACACCGGGGAGCTGTTTTTT. Its translation: CSAYSGPNTGELFF.

CDR3 sequence: CASSEGGRGGEKLFF. The CDR3 DNA reads as TGTGCCAGCAGTGAAGGGGGCAGGGGTGGGGAAAAACTGTTTTTT. This chain joins TRBV2 and TRBJ1-4, with D perhaps matching TRBD1 (6 bases). The CDR3 is made up of 15 amino acids. The germline CDR1 and CDR2 sequences are SNHLY and FYNNEI. V lost 1 base and J lost 8, with 14 bases in between.

The sample holds a few counts of this clone. This chain uses TRBV19 with TRBJ2-1, with 9 bases fitting TRBD1. The CDR3 spans 15 residues. V lost 7 bases, J lost 3 bases, and 7 bases stayed unmatched. The V gene's germline CDR1 is LNHDA and CDR2 SQIVND (reference sequence). Written as DNA, the CDR3 is TGTGCCAGTACCCTCGGACAGGGGCGCTACAATGAGCAGTTCTTC. Translated: CASTLGQGRYNEQFF.

V and J are TRBV11-3 and TRBJ1-2; D perhaps matches TRBD1 (6 bases). V lost 7 bases, J lost 5 bases, and 17 bases lay in between. CDR1 is SGHNT, CDR2 YENEEA, per germline. CDR3 length equals 14 residues. Written as DNA, the CDR3 is TGTGCCAGCACCAGGGACAAGGAGCCTTATGGCTACACCTTC. Translated: CASTRDKEPYGYTF.

This clone showed up just a few times. The chain recombines TRBV24-1 with TRBJ2-2; 9 bases match TRBD2. CDR1 is KGHDR, CDR2 SFDVKD, per germline. The junction had 4 bases not matched to a gene; V was cut back by 9 bases and J by 6 bases. The CDR3 consists of 13 residues. CDR3 loop: CATRQREAGELFF. In DNA, the CDR3 is TGTGCCACCCGTCAGCGGGAGGCCGGGGAGCTGTTTTTT.